One and the same sample provided the 8 T cell receptor beta chains below, sequenced in a study of shared clonotypes between healthy human individuals. Only in-frame clones appear in the TCRdb table, and some are missing; sequencing was by immunoSEQ multiplex PCR. The sample holds 2 million to 2.5 million clones; around 90% are singletons and the top ten take 0.37%. The sample taken for sequencing was naive CD4+ T cells from PBMCs. Indicated subset: CD45RA+ positively selected. The receptors here all came from a man aged 18 to 30 in good health. Some clones in this sample may be carry-over from other donors' samples.

The chain couples TRBV19 to TRBJ2-7; TRBD1 aligns across 9 bases. Trimming took 7 bases from V and 2 from J; bases not matched to a gene: 3. Germline loops: CDR1 LNHDA, CDR2 SQIVND (reference sequence). This CDR3 is 13 amino acids long. The CDR3 DNA reads TGTGCCAGTACAACAGGGGGCACCTACGAGCAGTACTTC. Translation: CASTTGGTYEQYF.

The chain has TRBV2 and TRBJ2-3; TRBD2 aligns across 7 bases. The V gene end was trimmed by 6 bases and the J gene end by 2 bases; junction bases not matched to a gene: 8. The germline V gene has CDR1 SNHLY and CDR2 FYNNEI. CDR3 length equals 15 residues. The CDR3 sequence is CASRGKAGFTDTQYF. The CDR3 DNA reads TGTGCCAGCAGGGGAAAAGCGGGATTCACAGATACGCAGTATTTT.

This clone showed up just once. The gene calls are TRBV5-5 and TRBJ1-4; D is possibly TRBD1 (5 bases). Germline V gene sequence: CDR1 SGHKS, CDR2 YYEKEE (reference sequence). The CDR3 extends over 15 amino acids. V dropped 4 bases and J dropped 2 bases, with 12 bases sitting between them. The CDR3 spells CASSAPGPTNEKLFF. The CDR3 nucleotides are TGTGCCAGCAGCGCCCCAGGGCCGACTAATGAAAAACTGTTTTTT.

V usage is TRBV5-4 and J usage is TRBJ2-1; TRBD2 matches at 12 bases. Germline CDR1 SGHNT, CDR2 YYREEE (reference sequence). V lost 6 bases, J lost 4 bases, and 2 bases stayed unmatched. This CDR3 comprises 14 residues. The DNA of the CDR3 is TGTGCCAGCACCCTAGCGGGAGGGTACAATGAGCAGTTCTTC. This sequence encodes CASTLAGGYNEQFF.

This rearrangement joins TRBV5-5 to TRBJ1-1, with D unclear. V was trimmed by 0 bases and J by 6 bases, leaving 15 bases between them. Germline V gives CDR1 SGHKS, CDR2 YYEKEE (reference sequence). This CDR3 has 15 residues. The CDR3 DNA reads TGTGCCAGCAGCTTGGGAACCGCTGGGTGGGCTGAAGCTTTCTTT. Translated, it gives CASSLGTAGWAEAFF. Supplemented by reference TRBV5-5 and TRBJ1-1, the full variable domain reads DAGVTQSPTHLIKTRGQQVTLRCSPISGHKSVSWYQQVLGQGPQFIFQYYEKEERGRGNFPDRFSARQFPNYSSELNVNALLLGDSALYLCASSLGTAGWAEAFFGQGTRLTVV.

This chain uses TRBV27 with TRBJ2-1; D may be TRBD1 (5 bases). Germline V gene data show CDR1 as MNHEY and CDR2 as SMNVEV (reference sequence). V lost 1 base and J lost 0, with 10 bases in between. The CDR3 extends over 16 amino acids. The CDR3 spells CASSLWGYSSYNEQFF. CDR3 sequence (DNA): TGTGCCAGCAGTTTATGGGGCTATAGCTCCTACAATGAGCAGTTCTTC.

The rearrangement joins TRBV5-4 to TRBJ2-3; 8 nucleotides align to TRBD2. CDR1 and CDR2 from the germline V gene are SGHNT and YYREEE (reference sequence). Germline trimming cut 4 bases from V and 2 bases from J; bases unmatched to any gene: 9. The CDR3 length is 16 residues. This CDR3 reads CASSGGTSGTTDTQYF. CDR3 DNA: TGTGCCAGCAGCGGGGGGACTAGTGGGACCACAGATACGCAGTATTTT.

This clone was detected once. At the DNA level, this CDR3 is encoded by other sequences in the same sample as well. The genes are TRBV30 and TRBJ1-3; D remains unclear. Trimming removed 0 bases from V and 4 bases from J, with 4 bases in between. CDR3 length: 12 amino acids. The germline CDR1 and CDR2 sequences are GTSNPN and SVGIG (reference sequence). Written as DNA, the CDR3 is TGTGCCTGGAGTGTGCTAGGAAACACCATATATTTT. Amino acids: CAWSVLGNTIYF.